This TCR beta chain was recorded in a study of beta chain features in type 1 diabetes (dated by TCRdb to 2016 to 2019). For the study in its entirety: Patients and healthy donors did not differ in mean age, gender distribution, total cell number or subset yield. In the study, TCRB repertoires of sorted circulating CD4+ T cell subsets from recently diagnosed type 1 diabetes patients were compared with those of matched healthy donors. Naive and central memory subsets were obtained from all 30 or so donors, but regulatory and stem cell-like memory subsets were isolated from only 8 patients and about 8 healthy donors. A total of some 100,000,000 sorted cells were examined across all samples, and a strong correlation was observed between cell number per subset and RNA yield.

Each donor gave one peripheral blood draw, averaging approximately 120 mL, which was collected into heparinised tubes. A BD FACSAria II and a panel including CD45RO, CCR7, CD25, CD127, CD95 and CD27 were used to sort naive, central memory, regulatory and stem cell-like memory CD4+ T cells. All sorted populations exceeded 95% purity. PBMCs were separated immediately by Lymphoprep density gradient centrifugation and were stained directly, without being cultured. So that batch effects would be minimized, each experiment stained and sorted samples in pairs, pairing one healthy donor with one patient. Notes on this clone: What this receptor recognizes is not known. No clone much larger than this one lies a single base away; base qualities are absent.

The entire amount of isolated RNA was reverse transcribed using the High Capacity cDNA Reverse Transcription Kit, so the sequenced TCRB transcripts were expressed ones. Naive, central memory and regulatory T cell samples underwent deep immunoSEQ sequencing, averaging about 3.57 million total reads per sample. Sorted cells were lysed in RLT buffer and RNA was extracted with DNase-treated RNeasy Micro or Mini kits, depending on cell number. To prevent cross-contamination, each cell subset was processed individually, whereas patient and healthy donor samples were processed jointly. The immunoSEQ multiplex PCR was used to amplify TCRB sequences from cDNA, generating 87-bp fragments that spanned the CDR3 region. Sequencing of the amplicons was done on the Illumina HiSeq platform. The source study handled its data this way. PCR bias was computationally corrected using synthetic template baselines, reads within Hamming distance 2 were collapsed, and singletons that could not be merged were discarded. Reads were aligned against IMGT to assign V, D and J genes, CDR3 length and insertions or deletions at six rearrangement sites. Within each subset, clonotype counts were normalized to sorted cell number, and only after that were true diversity and Gini coefficients computed with the tcR R package. The overlap coefficient, calculated on TCRB nucleotide sequences, was used to quantify repertoire sharing. Out-of-frame TCRB sequences from naive cells were analyzed to stand in for the pre-selection repertoire. Drawn from immuneACCESS, this table holds only the in-frame rearrangements with V and J called that TCRdb kept. Clones are partly lost; checked studies trace under half to an unresolved V gene and leave the rest unexplained. V, J and clone size are those of that table, while D and trimming were read from the DNA. This sample lists some 410,000 clones; over 10% were detected once. The ten largest clones add up to more than 0.045% of the sample.

Findings and caveats that apply to the study as a whole: PCR may preferentially amplify shorter templates, but because patient and control samples were amplified and corrected together, any resulting skew would affect both groups equally. A moderate but significant shortening of TCRB CDR3 length was observed in type 1 diabetes patients in all four CD4+ subsets. Sequencing cDNA rather than genomic DNA could over-represent highly expressing activated cells, although activation and CD3 levels did not differ between groups. Because the HLA sub-analyses included only small numbers of individuals, any influence of HLA type on TCRB rearrangement was left unresolved. Naive, central memory and regulatory TCRB repertoires appeared more similar among patients than among healthy donors. Patients with type 1 diabetes made fewer insertions and deleted more nucleotides at VDJ recombination sites, implying thymic rearrangement abnormalities.

Including the terminal cysteine and phenylalanine, the CDR3 comprises 15 residues. Just the 45-base CDR3 DNA is kept, in frame starting at base 1. From the germline V gene (reference sequence), CDR1 is SGHNT and CDR2 is YYREEE. The junction carries 19 bases between V and J, which are trimmed by 4 bases and 8 bases respectively. The receptor's source is a woman aged 18 to 35 in good health. The specimen sequenced was naive CD4+ T cells from blood. The cell subset or site label corresponds to: true naive CD4+ T cells. This chain joins TRBV5-4 to TRBJ2-1; the D segment cannot be called with confidence. The CDR3: CASSLTRGKRDEQFF. The DNA is as follows: TGTGCCAGCAGCCTTACTCGTGGGAAGAGAGATGAGCAGTTCTTC.